One and the same sample provided the 28 T cell receptor beta chains below, sequenced in a study of blood T cell repertoires in COVID-19. Sequencing used immunoSEQ multiplex PCR; TCRdb keeps in-frame clones, though not all of them. The profile covers roughly 130,000 clones, with 90% appearing a single time and around 3.6% taken by the ten largest. Material: peripheral blood. The source is a man aged 50-59 years with active COVID-19.

The CDR3 DNA follows: TGTGCCAGCAGCCAAGATCGGACAGGGGTTAGGACTAATGAAAAACTGTTTTTT. It specifies CASSQDRTGVRTNEKLFF. V is TRBV3-1 (or the pseudogene TRBV3-2) and J is TRBJ1-4; 9 bases agree with TRBD1. In germline, CDR1 is LGHDT, CDR2 YNNKEL (reference sequence). The J segment lost 2 bases and the V segment lost 0 bases, leaving 7 bases of the junction unmatched. CDR3 length: 18 amino acids.

The rearrangement links TRBV28 to TRBJ2-5; TRBD1 matches at 11 bases. Per germline, CDR1 MDHEN and CDR2 SYDVKM. V was clipped by 6 bases and J by 2 bases; unmatched bases: 5. CDR3 length: 15 residues. The CDR3 sequence is CASSGGQGGQETQYF. The CDR3 bases are TGTGCCAGCAGCGGGGGACAGGGGGGACAAGAGACCCAGTACTTC.

The chain joins TRBV19 to TRBJ2-3, with D possibly TRBD1 on 5 matching bases. Germline assignment: CDR1 LNHDA and CDR2 SQIVND (reference sequence). The CDR3 totals 14 residues. V was cut by 6 bases and J by 2 bases, with 12 bases left in between. The CDR3 loop is CASRSPGYTDTQYF. CDR3 nucleotides: TGTGCCAGTAGAAGTCCAGGGTACACAGATACGCAGTATTTT. Drawing the rest from reference TRBV19 and TRBJ2-3, the complete variable domain is DGGITQSPKYLFRKEGQNVTLSCEQNLNHDAMYWYRQDPGQGLRLIYYSQIVNDFQKGDIAEGYSVSREKKESFPLTVTSAQKNPTAFYLCASRSPGYTDTQYFGPGTRLTVL.

In its sample, this clone was seen once. CDR3 nucleotides: TGTGCCAGCAGCTTAGGAACAGGTGAAAAACTGTTTTTT. Amino acid sequence: CASSLGTGEKLFF. The rearrangement links TRBV11-3 to TRBJ1-4; tentatively, D is TRBD1 (5 bases). CDR3 length: 13 amino acids. The V gene's germline CDR1 is SGHNT and CDR2 YENEEA. V lost 1 base, J lost 7 bases, and 7 bases lay in between.

The chain joins TRBV4-1 to TRBJ1-5; 10 positions agree with TRBD1. Germline V gene lookup returns CDR1 MGHRA and CDR2 YSYEKL. Unmatched junction bases numbered 8, after V lost 3 bases and J lost 6 bases. The CDR3 is 16 amino acids. CDR3 DNA: TGCGCCAGCAGCCAGGGGACCGGGACAGGGGCTCAGCCCCAGCATTTT. It specifies CASSQGTGTGAQPQHF.

The DNA of the CDR3 is TGTGCCAGCAGGAACGACAGGGGAACCTACGAGCAGTACTTC. Protein: CASRNDRGTYEQYF. This chain links TRBV25-1 with TRBJ2-7; 8 bases map to TRBD1. With 6 bases clipped from V and 2 bases from J, the junction kept 6 bases outside the gene matches. Germline-derived CDR1 and CDR2 are MGHDK and SYGVNS. The CDR3 consists of 14 residues.

This sequence joins TRBV5-1 and TRBJ2-3, with D tentatively TRBD1 (5 bases). CDR3 length equals 13 residues. Germline CDR1 reads SGHRS; CDR2 reads YFSETQ. Trimming cost V 1 base and J 4 bases, with 7 bases left between them. Here the CDR3 reads CASSLQTADTQYF. The CDR3 DNA reads as TGCGCCAGCAGCTTGCAGACAGCAGATACGCAGTATTTT.

The rearrangement uses TRBV5-1 and TRBJ2-7, with 8 positions matching TRBD2. The CDR3 contains 17 residues. Germline V lookup: CDR1 SGHRS, CDR2 YFSETQ. V trimming: 4 bases; J trimming: 4 bases; junction bases outside the gene matches: 16. Here the CDR3 DNA reads TGCGCCAGCAGCCTCGACCCCCCGGGAGGGGGGGGATACGAGCAGTACTTC. Its translation: CASSLDPPGGGGYEQYF.

The chain employs TRBV4-2 and TRBJ1-2; 8 bases are a match to TRBD1. Looked up from germline, CDR1 is LGHNA and CDR2 is YNFKEQ. There are 16 residues in the CDR3. Trimming removed 2 bases from V and 5 bases from J; junction bases left unmatched: 10. The CDR3 DNA follows: TGTGCCAGCAGCCAAACGTCGGACAGGGCAGGATATGGCTACACCTTC. This gives the protein CASSQTSDRAGYGYTF.

A few counts support this clone. V and J are TRBV7-9 and TRBJ1-1; 7 bases line up with TRBD1. This CDR3 region has 13 residues. V trimming: 5 bases; J trimming: 6 bases; junction bases outside the gene matches: 6. The germline gives CDR1 SEHNR, CDR2 FQNEAQ (reference sequence). This CDR3 reads CASSRGQVSEAFF. CDR3 coding DNA: TGTGCCAGCAGCAGGGGGCAGGTCTCTGAAGCTTTCTTT.

This rearrangement joins TRBV7-9 to TRBJ1-1, with D maybe TRBD1 (5 bases). This CDR3 comprises 15 residues. In germline, CDR1 is SEHNR, CDR2 FQNEAQ (reference sequence). Trimming removed 0 bases from V and 5 bases from J, with 13 bases in between. CDR3 protein: CASSLAGGEGTEAFF. The CDR3 DNA sequence: TGTGCCAGCAGCTTAGCGGGTGGGGAGGGGACTGAAGCTTTCTTT.

J is TRBJ1-2 and V is TRBV3-1 (or the pseudogene TRBV3-2), with D possibly being TRBD1 (5 bases). This CDR3 has 12 residues. Trimming shortened V by 3 bases and J by 8 bases, and 10 bases separated the two germline ends. Germline loops: CDR1 LGHDT, CDR2 YNNKEL (reference sequence). CDR3 region: CASSQRQRGYTF. In DNA, the CDR3 is TGTGCCAGCAGCCAGAGACAGAGGGGCTACACCTTC.

The chain employs TRBV5-1 and TRBJ2-3, with D perhaps matching TRBD1 (7 bases). This CDR3 is 16 amino acids long. V was trimmed by 9 bases and J by 0 bases, leaving 20 bases between them. Looked up from germline, CDR1 is SGHRS and CDR2 is YFSETQ. CDR3 loop: CATRPQTGTSTDTQYF. The CDR3 DNA follows: TGCGCCACCCGACCCCAGACAGGGACTAGCACAGATACGCAGTATTTT.

The gene calls are TRBV10-3 and TRBJ2-7, with a weak D call TRBD2 (6 bases). With 2 bases removed from V and 6 bases from J, the gap between germline ends came to 14 bases. This CDR3 spans 14 amino acids. CDR1 is ENHRY and CDR2 is SYGVKD in the germline V gene. The CDR3 protein is CAISEARDRVEQYV. CDR3 DNA: TGTGCCATCAGTGAGGCGCGGGATAGGGTCGAGCAGTACGTC.

V usage is TRBV24-1 and J usage is TRBJ2-1, with D tentatively TRBD1 (6 bases). Germline CDR1 KGHDR, CDR2 SFDVKD. V was trimmed by 11 bases and J by 4 bases, leaving 14 bases between them. There are 13 residues in the CDR3. The CDR3 spells CAKRPGVYNEQFF. CDR3 DNA sequence: TGTGCCAAAAGGCCAGGGGTGTACAATGAGCAGTTCTTC.

A word on this clone: Other DNA sequences within the sample encode an identical CDR3. This sequence joins TRBV3-1 (or the pseudogene TRBV3-2) and TRBJ1-2; weak D call: TRBD1 (6 bases). CDR3 size: 14 residues. V lost 0 bases and J 2 bases, leaving 7 bases between the germline ends. The germline gives CDR1 LGHDT, CDR2 YNNKEL (reference sequence). CDR3 nucleotides: TGTGCCAGCAGCCAAGACAGGGGAAACTATGGCTACACCTTC. Residues: CASSQDRGNYGYTF.

As regards this clone: Its ends do not fully match the called genes, so a read error is possible. The chain joins TRBV11-2 to TRBJ1-2; possible D gene TRBD1, 6 bases. CDR1 and CDR2 (germline): SGHAT, FQNNGV. This CDR3 is built from 13 residues. The CDR3 here is CASSSTGNSGYTF. CDR3 in DNA: TGTGCCAGCAGCTCGACAGGTAACTCTGGCTACACCTTC. Full variable domain (rest looked up from reference TRBV11-2 and TRBJ1-2): EAGVAQSPRYKIIEKRQSVAFWCNPISGHATLYWYQQILGQGPKLLIQFQNNGVVDDSQLPKDRFSAERLKGVDSTLKIQPAKLEDSAVYLCASSSTGNSGYTFGSGTRLTVV.

Only one count was recorded for this clone. The chain is built from TRBV11-3 and TRBJ2-2; TRBD1 matches 8 bases. This CDR3 has 16 residues. The V gene's germline CDR1 is SGHNT and CDR2 YENEEA. The trim removed 1 base at V and 1 base at J, leaving 2 bases unmatched. The CDR3 region is CASSLAGGLNTGELFF. CDR3 coding DNA: TGTGCCAGCAGCTTAGCAGGGGGCTTGAACACCGGGGAGCTGTTTTTT.

The chain employs TRBV6-1 and TRBJ1-5; D ambiguous. Trimming removed 0 bases from V and 4 bases from J, with 13 bases in between. The CDR3 has 16 residues. CDR1 is MNHNS and CDR2 is SASEGT in the germline V gene. The CDR3: CASSEAGNAGNQPQHF. The CDR3 DNA is TGTGCCAGCAGTGAAGCCGGGAACGCCGGAAATCAGCCCCAGCATTTT.

The gene calls are TRBV18 and TRBJ1-5; 9 bases are a match to TRBD1. The CDR3 extends over 17 amino acids. CDR1 and CDR2 from the germline V gene are KGHSH and LQKENI. The trim removed 6 bases at V and 1 base at J, leaving 10 bases unmatched. The CDR3 DNA follows: TGTGCCAGCTCGCCCACAGGGGGCGGATTGAGCAATCAGCCCCAGCATTTT. This gives the protein CASSPTGGGLSNQPQHF.

V gene TRBV18 combines with J gene TRBJ2-1, with TRBD2 identical over 9 bases. The CDR3 runs 19 residues. V was clipped by 3 bases and J by 0 bases; unmatched bases: 12. Germline CDR1 is KGHSH and CDR2 is LQKENI. CDR3: CASSPFQRGASSSYNEQFF. Written as DNA, the CDR3 is TGTGCCAGCTCACCCTTTCAGCGGGGGGCCTCGAGCTCCTACAATGAGCAGTTCTTC.

The chain recombines TRBV18 with TRBJ1-2; D call uncertain. The V gene's germline CDR1 is KGHSH and CDR2 LQKENI. V lost 3 bases to trimming and J lost 8 bases, with 7 bases between them. The CDR3 covers 11 residues. This CDR3 is CASSPGDGYTF. CDR3 DNA sequence: TGTGCCAGCTCACCGGGAGACGGCTACACCTTC.

The V gene is TRBV6-5, the J gene TRBJ2-1; 10 bases are shared with TRBD1. Germline CDR1 and CDR2: MNHEY and SVGAGI. The J segment lost 3 bases and the V segment lost 5 bases, leaving 4 bases of the junction unmatched. CDR3 length equals 15 residues. The CDR3 region has the DNA TGTGCCAGCAGTACGGACAGGGGGTACTACAATGAGCAGTTCTTC. Protein: CASSTDRGYYNEQFF.

The J gene is TRBJ2-5, the V gene TRBV10-1; 7 bases align to TRBD1. In germline, CDR1 is WNHNN, CDR2 SYGVQD (reference sequence). The CDR3 is 14 amino acids. Germline trimming cut 4 bases from V and 5 bases from J; bases unmatched to any gene: 7. The CDR3 DNA reads TGCGCCAGCAGTGCCGGCAGGGGGTCGGAGACCCAGTACTTC. It codes for CASSAGRGSETQYF.

Here the CDR3 reads CSVEVTGTSTDTQYF. The CDR3 nucleotides read TGCAGCGTTGAAGTTACGGGGACTAGCACAGATACGCAGTATTTT. V and J are TRBV29-1 and TRBJ2-3, with D tentatively TRBD2 (6 bases). Germline CDR1 reads SQVTM; CDR2 reads ANQGSEA. V was trimmed by 1 base and J by 0 bases, leaving 11 bases between them. The CDR3 is made up of 15 amino acids.

CDR3 loop: CASSYTGSEKLFF. DNA of the CDR3: TGTGCCAGCAGTTACACGGGGAGTGAAAAACTGTTTTTT. The chain carries TRBV6-5 and TRBJ1-4; no clear D gene. Trimming removed 2 bases at V and 7 bases at J, with 8 bases between. Germline values: CDR1 MNHEY, CDR2 SVGAGI. The CDR3 spans 13 residues.

The rearrangement links TRBV7-2 to TRBJ1-1; D ambiguous. The length of the CDR3 is 13 residues. V was trimmed by 5 bases and J by 0 bases, leaving 7 bases between them. Germline values: CDR1 SGHTA, CDR2 FQGNSA. Written as DNA, the CDR3 is TGTGCCAGCAGCCCCTACCTGAACACTGAAGCTTTCTTT. Its protein product is CASSPYLNTEAFF.

The rearrangement uses TRBV6-1 and TRBJ2-1, with a tentative D call TRBD1 (6 bases). CDR1 MNHNS and CDR2 SASEGT come from the germline V gene. Deletions cut 3 bases from V and 8 bases from J, with 14 bases between. This CDR3 contains 14 residues. The CDR3 region has the DNA TGTGCCAGCAGTGATTTCGGCAGGGGCCATGAGCAGTTCTTC. This sequence encodes CASSDFGRGHEQFF.